This T cell receptor beta chain was profiled in a study of blood T cell repertoires in COVID-19 (TCRdb year 2020). Some background on the complete study: The collaborator samples originated in the United States, Italy and Spain and spanned the acute and convalescent phases of COVID-19. A freely available public database, intended as a resource for researchers studying the immune response to SARS-CoV-2, is where the repertoires were released. The samples were drawn from the first 160 participants of the ongoing ImmuneRACE study and from some 1,300 subjects provided by 6 global collaborators. A de-identified subject ID, COVID-19 status, age in years and sex were almost always included in the sample metadata. The prospective study material was composed of cDNA or gDNA derived from T cells, B-cell-depleted T cells, or PBMCs. Where HLA class I and class II types were available, the types were taken from metadata supplied by the sample provider, not from assay-based typing. Deeply sampled blood TCRbeta repertoires from subjects exposed to, actively infected with, or recovered from COVID-19 were included in the dataset. Paper-wide results and their limitations: The quantity of clinical and demographic metadata differed by source and by participant and was supplied without curation.

Each collaborating institution followed its own protocols to collect whole blood in K2EDTA tubes. For TCRbeta analysis, collaborator samples were shipped as frozen whole blood, as isolated PBMCs, or as DNA extracted from either sample type. TCRbeta CDR3 regions were amplified from genomic DNA using the immunoSEQ Assay, a bias-controlled multiplex PCR. In the source study's methods: The number of nucleated cells in each sample was estimated from the amplification of reference gene primers within the assay. Sequence reads were collapsed and filtered to measure the absolute abundance of every unique TCRbeta CDR3 rearrangement. Productive Simpson clonality was computed per sample as the square root of Simpson's diversity index over productive rearrangements. The clones in this table, taken by TCRdb from immuneACCESS, are in-frame only. Not every clone is retained; where verified, under half of the shortfall comes from an unresolved V gene, and the cause of the rest is unknown. V and J calls and clone size are as listed in that table; D and trimming were resolved from the DNA. The sample table lists more than 35,000 clones, over 75% of them with a count of one. The ten largest account for about 32% of the sample.

V is cut back by 0 bases and J by 2 bases, with 6 bases in the junction unmatched. Inclusive of the bounding cysteine and phenylalanine, the CDR3 is 17 residues long. The read is trimmed to its CDR3 DNA, 51 bases read in frame from base 1. Looking up the germline V gene yields CDR1 LGHNA and CDR2 YNFKEQ. As regards this clone: Its antigen is currently not known. No per-base quality is available; no much larger clone lies one base away.

Rearrangement joined TRBV4-2 to TRBJ2-3, and 9 junction bases match TRBD2. The TCR originated in a man in his 70s with active COVID-19. Source material: peripheral blood. The CDR3 has the sequence CASSQDTAGGPTDTQYF. The DNA is TGTGCCAGCAGCCAAGATACAGCGGGAGGACCCACAGATACGCAGTATTTT.